Listed here are 5 T cell receptor beta chains from one sample, sequenced in a study of human T cells and chemical hapten exposure. Time point reported: patch test 3, about 24 weeks after DPC sensitization. This sample's treatment: therapeutic diphenylcyclopropenone sensitization with weekly scalp DPC. TCRdb re-called the RACE reads through MiXCR, storing one row per CDR3 protein. This table has around 70,000 distinct CDR3 sequences, over 8.5% appearing once. The material was whole blood, obtained in connection with sensitization to the hapten diphenylcyclopropenone (DPC). These TCRs come from a woman aged 50 to 65 with alopecia areata. Some clones in this sample may be carry-over from other donors' samples.

The chain recombines TRBV29-1 with TRBJ2-3, with D possibly being TRBD1 or TRBD2 (5 bases each). The CDR3 loop spans 16 amino acids. Germline V lookup: CDR1 SQVTM, CDR2 ANQGSEA. V was clipped by 0 bases and J by 4 bases, with 17 bases between them. The CDR3 bases are TGCAGCGTTGAAGAAGGGACCGGTAACCCTGCAGATACGCAGTATTTT. Residues: CSVEEGTGNPADTQYF.

This sequence joins TRBV28 and TRBJ2-7; 10 nucleotides match TRBD1. The CDR3 is made up of 14 amino acids. Germline CDR1 MDHEN, CDR2 SYDVKM. J lost 1 base, V lost 4 bases, and 1 base had no gene match. The DNA of the CDR3 is TGTGCCAGCAGTTGGACAGGGGGGTCCTACGAGCAGTACTTC. It yields the protein CASSWTGGSYEQYF.

The chain couples TRBV28 to TRBJ1-2, with D unclear. The CDR3 loop spans 11 amino acids. V was cut by 7 bases and J by 4 bases, with 7 bases left in between. Germline V gene sequence: CDR1 MDHEN, CDR2 SYDVKM. In DNA, the CDR3 is TGTGCCAGCAATCGTGGCTATGGCTACACCTTC. Residues: CASNRGYGYTF.

This clonotype was observed a handful of times. The chain employs TRBV29-1 and TRBJ1-3; D unclear. CDR3 length equals 15 residues. V gave up 0 bases and J gave up 4 bases, with 13 bases separating them. Germline V lookup: CDR1 SQVTM, CDR2 ANQGSEA. CDR3 in amino acids: CSVEDLDYRGNTIYF. As DNA, the CDR3 is TGCAGCGTTGAAGATCTGGACTATCGGGGAAACACCATATATTTT. The entire variable domain, with the rest obtained from reference TRBV29-1 and TRBJ1-3, is as follows: SAVISQKPSRDICQRGTSLTIQCQVDSQVTMMFWYRQQPGQSLTLIATANQGSEATYESGFVIDKFPISRPNLTFSTLTVSNMSPEDSSIYLCSVEDLDYRGNTIYFGEGSWLTVV.

The V and J genes are TRBV12-3 or TRBV12-4 and TRBJ2-1; TRBD1 aligns across 8 bases. The CDR3 has 16 amino acids. J gave up 3 bases and V 3 bases, and 7 bases lay outside the gene matches. CDR3 region: CASSFSRGPNYNEQFF. CDR3 in DNA: TGTGCCAGCAGTTTTAGCAGGGGGCCTAACTACAATGAGCAGTTCTTC.